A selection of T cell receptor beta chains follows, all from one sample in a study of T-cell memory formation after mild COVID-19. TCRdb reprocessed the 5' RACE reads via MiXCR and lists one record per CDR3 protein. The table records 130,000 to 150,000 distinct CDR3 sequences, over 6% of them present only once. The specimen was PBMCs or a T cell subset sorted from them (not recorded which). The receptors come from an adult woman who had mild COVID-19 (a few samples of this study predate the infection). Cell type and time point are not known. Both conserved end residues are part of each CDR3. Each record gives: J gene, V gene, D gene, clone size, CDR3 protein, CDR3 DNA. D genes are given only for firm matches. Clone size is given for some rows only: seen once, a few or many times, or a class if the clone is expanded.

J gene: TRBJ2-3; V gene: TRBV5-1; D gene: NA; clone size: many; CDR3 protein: CASSLADGDTQYF; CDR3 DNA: TGCGCCAGCAGCTTGGCCGATGGAGATACGCAGTATTTT
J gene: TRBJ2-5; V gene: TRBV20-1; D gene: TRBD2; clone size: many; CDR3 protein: CSARTPSGRSPCF; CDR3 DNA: TGCAGTGCTAGAACCCCTAGCGGGAGGTCCCCATGCTTC
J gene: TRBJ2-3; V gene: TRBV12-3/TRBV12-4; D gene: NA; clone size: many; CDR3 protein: CASSLSQYTDTQYF; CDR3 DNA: TGTGCCAGCAGTTTAAGCCAGTACACAGATACGCAGTATTTT
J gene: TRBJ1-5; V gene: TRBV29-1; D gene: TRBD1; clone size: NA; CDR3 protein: CSVGQGFRNQPQHF; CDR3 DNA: TGCAGCGTAGGACAGGGCTTCCGGAATCAGCCCCAGCATTTT
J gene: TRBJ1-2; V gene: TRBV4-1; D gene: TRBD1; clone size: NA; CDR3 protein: CASSQNRGNYGYTF; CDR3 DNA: TGCGCCAGCAGCCAGAACAGGGGAAACTATGGCTACACCTTC
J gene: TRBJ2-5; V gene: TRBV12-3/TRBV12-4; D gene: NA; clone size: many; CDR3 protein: CASSLILQGRETQYF; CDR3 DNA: TGTGCCAGCAGTTTAATTCTCCAGGGCAGGGAGACCCAGTACTTC
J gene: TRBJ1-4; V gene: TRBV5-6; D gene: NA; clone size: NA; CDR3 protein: CASSFLRDGLSTNEKLFF; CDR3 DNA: TGTGCCAGCAGCTTCCTCCGGGACGGCCTTTCAACTAATGAAAAACTGTTTTTT
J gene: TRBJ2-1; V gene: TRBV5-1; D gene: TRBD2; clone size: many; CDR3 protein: CASSLTSGVTEQFF; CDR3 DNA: TGCGCCAGCAGCCTGACTAGCGGGGTAACCGAGCAGTTCTTC
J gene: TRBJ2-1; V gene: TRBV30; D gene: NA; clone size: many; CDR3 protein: CASYRHGWFF; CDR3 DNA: TGTGCCTCTTACAGGCATGGGTGGTTCTTC
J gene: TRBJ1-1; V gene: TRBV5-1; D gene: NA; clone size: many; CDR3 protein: CASSLSPVGMNTEAFF; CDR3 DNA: TGCGCCAGCAGCTTGTCCCCAGTGGGCATGAACACTGAAGCTTTCTTT
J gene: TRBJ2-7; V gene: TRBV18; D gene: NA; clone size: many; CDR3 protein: CASSPMGGSASYEQYF; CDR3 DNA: TGTGCCAGCTCACCAATGGGCGGTAGCGCCTCCTACGAGCAGTACTTC
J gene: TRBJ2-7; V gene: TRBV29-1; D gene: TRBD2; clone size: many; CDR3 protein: CSVGGTSSAYEQYF; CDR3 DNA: TGCAGCGTTGGGGGGACTAGTTCCGCCTACGAGCAGTACTTC
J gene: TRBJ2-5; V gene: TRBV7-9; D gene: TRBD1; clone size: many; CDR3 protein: CASSLGKGTGAQETQYF; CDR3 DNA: TGTGCCAGCAGCTTAGGAAAAGGGACAGGGGCCCAAGAGACCCAGTACTTC
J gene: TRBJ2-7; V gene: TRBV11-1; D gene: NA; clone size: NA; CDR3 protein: CASSLNPLRGEQYF; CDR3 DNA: TGTGCCAGCAGCTTAAACCCCCTAAGAGGCGAGCAGTACTTC
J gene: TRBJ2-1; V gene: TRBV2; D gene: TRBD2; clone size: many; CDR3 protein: CASSYARTSGNPSYNEQFF; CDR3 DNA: TGTGCCAGCAGTTATGCCCGGACTAGCGGGAACCCCTCCTACAATGAGCAGTTCTTC
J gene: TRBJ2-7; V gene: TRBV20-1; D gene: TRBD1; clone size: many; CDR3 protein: CSARPHSPGQVTYEQYF; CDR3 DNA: TGCAGTGCTAGACCTCACTCCCCCGGACAGGTAACCTACGAGCAGTACTTC
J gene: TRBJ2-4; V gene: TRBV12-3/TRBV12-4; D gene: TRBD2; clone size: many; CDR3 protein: CASSFSAGVAKNIQYF; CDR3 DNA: TGTGCCAGCAGTTTCTCTGCGGGAGTAGCCAAAAACATTCAGTACTTC
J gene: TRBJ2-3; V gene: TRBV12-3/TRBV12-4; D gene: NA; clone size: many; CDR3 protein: CASDGQSSTDTQYF; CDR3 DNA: TGTGCCAGCGATGGACAGAGTAGCACAGATACGCAGTATTTT
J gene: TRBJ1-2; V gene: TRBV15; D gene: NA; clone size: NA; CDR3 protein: CATSRDGTGPYTF; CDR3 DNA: TGTGCCACCAGCAGAGATGGAACAGGACCCTACACCTTC
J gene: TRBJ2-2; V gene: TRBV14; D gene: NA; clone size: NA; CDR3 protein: CASSENWAGELFF; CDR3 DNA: TGTGCCAGCAGCGAGAATTGGGCCGGGGAGCTGTTTTTT
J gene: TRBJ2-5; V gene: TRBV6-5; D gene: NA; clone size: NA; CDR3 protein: CASSPPGQGVLAGPVGTQYF; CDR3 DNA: TGTGCCAGCAGTCCACCGGGACAGGGAGTTCTAGCGGGACCAGTCGGGACCCAGTACTTC
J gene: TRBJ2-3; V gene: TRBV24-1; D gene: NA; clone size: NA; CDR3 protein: CATSGQGYATDTQYF; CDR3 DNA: TGTGCCACCAGTGGCCAGGGGTACGCCACAGATACGCAGTATTTT
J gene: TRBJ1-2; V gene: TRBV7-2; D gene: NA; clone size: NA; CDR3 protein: CASSPKDPTIYGYTF; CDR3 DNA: TGTGCCAGCAGCCCTAAAGATCCGACTATCTATGGCTACACCTTC
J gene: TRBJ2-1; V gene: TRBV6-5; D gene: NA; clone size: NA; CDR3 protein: CASSYTLQRGAYNEQFF; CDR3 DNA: TGTGCCAGCAGTTACACCCTCCAGAGGGGTGCCTACAATGAGCAGTTCTTC
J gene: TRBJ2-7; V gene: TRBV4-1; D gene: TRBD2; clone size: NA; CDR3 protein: CASSLWPRVGLAEAGEQYF; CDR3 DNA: TGCGCCAGCAGCCTTTGGCCGCGGGTCGGACTAGCGGAAGCGGGGGAGCAGTACTTC
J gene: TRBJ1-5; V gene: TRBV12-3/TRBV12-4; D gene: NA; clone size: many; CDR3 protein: CASSPSGVEPQHF; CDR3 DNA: TGTGCCAGCAGTCCCTCGGGTGTGGAGCCCCAGCATTTT
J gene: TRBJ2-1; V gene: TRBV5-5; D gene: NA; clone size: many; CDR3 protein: CASSLTPQGRGAYNEQFF; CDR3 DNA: TGTGCCAGCAGCTTGACCCCGCAGGGGAGGGGCGCCTACAATGAGCAGTTCTTC
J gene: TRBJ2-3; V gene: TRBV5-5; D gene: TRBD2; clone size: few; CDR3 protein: CASSFERGEDTQYF; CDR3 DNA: TGTGCCAGCAGCTTTGAGCGGGGGGAGGATACGCAGTATTTT
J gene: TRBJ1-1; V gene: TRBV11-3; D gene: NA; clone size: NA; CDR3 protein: CASTLETEHEAFF; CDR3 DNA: TGTGCCAGCACCCTAGAAACAGAACATGAAGCTTTCTTT
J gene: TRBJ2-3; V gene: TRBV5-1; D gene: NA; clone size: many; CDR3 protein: CASSLAGRLEADTQYF; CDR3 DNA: TGCGCCAGCAGCTTGGCCGGGCGGCTTGAGGCAGATACGCAGTATTTT
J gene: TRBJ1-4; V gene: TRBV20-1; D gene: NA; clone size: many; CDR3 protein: CSARVGGGNEKLFF; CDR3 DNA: TGCAGTGCTAGAGTGGGTGGGGGGAATGAAAAACTGTTTTTT
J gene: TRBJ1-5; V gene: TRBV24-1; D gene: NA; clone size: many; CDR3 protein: CATSDSLNQPQHF; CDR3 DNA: TGTGCCACCTCGGACAGCCTCAATCAGCCCCAGCATTTT
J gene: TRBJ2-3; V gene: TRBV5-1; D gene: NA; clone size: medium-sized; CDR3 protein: CASSLGDTQYF; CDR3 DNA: TGTGCCAGCAGCCTCGGAGATACGCAGTATTTT
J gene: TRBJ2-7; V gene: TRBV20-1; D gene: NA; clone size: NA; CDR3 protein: CSARGLRGSYEQYF; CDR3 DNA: TGCAGTGCTAGAGGTCTAAGGGGCTCCTACGAGCAGTACTTC
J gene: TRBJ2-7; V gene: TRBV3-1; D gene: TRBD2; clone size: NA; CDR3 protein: CASSQAPLAAPYEQYF; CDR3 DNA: TGTGCCAGCAGCCAAGCCCCACTAGCGGCACCCTACGAGCAGTACTTC
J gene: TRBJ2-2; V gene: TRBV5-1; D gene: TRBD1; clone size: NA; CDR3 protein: CASSLDRGNTGELFF; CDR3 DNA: TGCGCCAGCAGCTTGGACAGGGGGAACACCGGGGAGCTGTTTTTT
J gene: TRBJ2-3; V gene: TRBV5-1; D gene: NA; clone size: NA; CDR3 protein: CASSLGRGIKDTQYF; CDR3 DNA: TGCGCCAGCAGCTTGGGCAGGGGAATTAAAGATACGCAGTATTTT
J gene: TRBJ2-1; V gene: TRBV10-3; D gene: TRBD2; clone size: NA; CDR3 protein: CAISALTSGGEQFF; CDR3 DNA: TGTGCCATCAGTGCGCTGACTAGCGGGGGTGAGCAGTTCTTC
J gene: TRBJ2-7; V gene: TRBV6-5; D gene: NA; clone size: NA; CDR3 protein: CASSYAGRSSYEQYF; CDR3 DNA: TGTGCCAGCAGTTATGCGGGACGGAGCTCCTACGAGCAGTACTTC
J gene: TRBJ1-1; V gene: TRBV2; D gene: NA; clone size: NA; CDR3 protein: CASIYAMIGETREAFF; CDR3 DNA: TGTGCCAGCATTTATGCGATGATAGGGGAAACCCGTGAAGCTTTCTTT
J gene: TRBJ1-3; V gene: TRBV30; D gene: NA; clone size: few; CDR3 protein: CAWSVQGNTIYF; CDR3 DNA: TGTGCCTGGAGTGTACAGGGAAACACCATATATTTT
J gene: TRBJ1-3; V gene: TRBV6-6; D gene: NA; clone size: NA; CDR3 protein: CASSYPGGSGNTIYF; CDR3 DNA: TGTGCCAGCAGTTATCCGGGTGGGTCTGGAAACACCATATATTTT
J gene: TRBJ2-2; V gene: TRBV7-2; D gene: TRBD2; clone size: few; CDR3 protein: CASSFAPGGRTGELFF; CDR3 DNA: TGTGCCAGCAGCTTTGCCCCGGGAGGTAGAACCGGGGAGCTGTTTTTT
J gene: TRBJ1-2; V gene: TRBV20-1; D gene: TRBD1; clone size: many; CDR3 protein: CSARQGDYGYTF; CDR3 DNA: TGCAGTGCGAGACAGGGTGACTATGGCTACACCTTC
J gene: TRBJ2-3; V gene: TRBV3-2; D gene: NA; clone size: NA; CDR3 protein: CASSQDPRRLADTDTQYF; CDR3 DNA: TGTGCCAGCAGCCAAGATCCAAGGAGACTAGCGGACACAGATACGCAGTATTTT
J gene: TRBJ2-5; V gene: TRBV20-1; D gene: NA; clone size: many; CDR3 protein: CSAGASYVETQYF; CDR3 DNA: TGCAGTGCAGGGGCATCCTACGTAGAGACCCAGTACTTC
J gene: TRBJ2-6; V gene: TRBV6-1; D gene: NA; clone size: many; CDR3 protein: CASIAGSGANVLTF; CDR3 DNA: TGTGCCAGCATTGCGGGCTCTGGGGCCAACGTCCTGACTTTC
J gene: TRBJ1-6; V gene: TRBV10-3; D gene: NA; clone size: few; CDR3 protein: CAIRSDSYNSPLHF; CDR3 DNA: TGTGCCATCAGAAGTGACTCCTATAATTCACCCCTCCACTTT
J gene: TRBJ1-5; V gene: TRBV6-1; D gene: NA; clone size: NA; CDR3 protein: CASSEAPPYSNQPQHF; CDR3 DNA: TGTGCCAGCAGTGAAGCGCCCCCATATAGCAATCAGCCCCAGCATTTT
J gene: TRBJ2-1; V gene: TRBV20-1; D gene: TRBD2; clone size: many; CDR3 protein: CSAVENLAAFGEQFF; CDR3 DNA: TGCAGTGCTGTAGAGAATCTAGCGGCCTTTGGAGAGCAGTTCTTC
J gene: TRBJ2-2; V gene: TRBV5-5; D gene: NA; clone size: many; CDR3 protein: CASSPLGGDGTGELFF; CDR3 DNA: TGTGCCAGCAGCCCCCTAGGAGGGGACGGCACCGGGGAGCTGTTTTTT
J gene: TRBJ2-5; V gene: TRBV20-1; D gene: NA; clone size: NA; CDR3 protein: CSAEKETQYF; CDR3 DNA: TGCAGTGCCGAGAAAGAGACCCAGTACTTC
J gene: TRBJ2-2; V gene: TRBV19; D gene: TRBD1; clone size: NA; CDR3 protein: CASGQGDLYTGELFF; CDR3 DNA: TGTGCCAGTGGACAGGGCGACCTTTACACCGGGGAGCTGTTTTTT
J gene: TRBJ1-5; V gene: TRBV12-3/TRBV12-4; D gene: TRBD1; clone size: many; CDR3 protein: CASSQGVEWAQHF; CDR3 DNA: TGTGCCAGCAGCCAGGGGGTTGAATGGGCCCAGCATTTT
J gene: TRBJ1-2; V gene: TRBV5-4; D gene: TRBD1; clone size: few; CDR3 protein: CASSLLAQGDKANYGYTF; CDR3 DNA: TGTGCCAGCAGCTTGCTCGCCCAGGGGGATAAGGCTAACTATGGCTACACCTTC